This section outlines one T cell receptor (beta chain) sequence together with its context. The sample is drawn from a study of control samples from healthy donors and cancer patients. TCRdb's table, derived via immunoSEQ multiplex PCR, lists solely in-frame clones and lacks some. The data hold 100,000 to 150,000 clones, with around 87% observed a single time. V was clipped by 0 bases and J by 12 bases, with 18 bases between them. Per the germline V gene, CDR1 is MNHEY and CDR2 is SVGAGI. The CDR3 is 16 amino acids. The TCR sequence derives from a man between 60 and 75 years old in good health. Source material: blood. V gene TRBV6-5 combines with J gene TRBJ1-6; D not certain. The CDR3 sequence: CASSYSTRAGLRPLHF. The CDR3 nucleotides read TGTGCCAGCAGTTACTCTACTCGGGCAGGTTTAAGACCCCTCCACTTT.